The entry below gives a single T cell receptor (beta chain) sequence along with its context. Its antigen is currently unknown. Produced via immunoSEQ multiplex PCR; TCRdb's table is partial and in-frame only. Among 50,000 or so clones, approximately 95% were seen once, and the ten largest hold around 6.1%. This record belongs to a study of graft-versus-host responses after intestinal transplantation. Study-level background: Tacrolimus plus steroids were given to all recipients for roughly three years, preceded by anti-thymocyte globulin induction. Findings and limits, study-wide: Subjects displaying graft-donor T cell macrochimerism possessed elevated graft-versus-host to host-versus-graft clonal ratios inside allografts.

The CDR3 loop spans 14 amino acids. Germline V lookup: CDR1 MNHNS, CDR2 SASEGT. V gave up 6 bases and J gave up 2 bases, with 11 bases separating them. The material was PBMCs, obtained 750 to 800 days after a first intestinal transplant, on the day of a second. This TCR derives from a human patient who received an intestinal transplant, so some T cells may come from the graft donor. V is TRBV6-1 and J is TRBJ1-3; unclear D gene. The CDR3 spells CASSKQRTGNTIYF. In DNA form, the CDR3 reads TGTGCCAGCAGCAAACAGAGAACTGGAAACACCATATATTTT.